This T cell receptor (beta chain) was recorded in a study of shared clonotypes between healthy human individuals. In this sample, this clone turned up once. Assay used: immunoSEQ multiplex PCR; TCRdb lists only in-frame clones, some missing. The repertoire holds about 1.9 million clones, over 85% seen once, with 1.5% to 2% in the top ten. V lost 3 bases and J 3 bases, leaving 15 bases between the germline ends. The CDR3 is 15 residues long. In germline, CDR1 is WSHSY, CDR2 SAAADI. CD45RO negativity and positive selection for CCR7 defined naive CD8 cells, a population that excluded terminally differentiated effector memory CD45RA+ cells.

The V and J genes are TRBV10-2 and TRBJ2-7; D is possibly TRBD2 (6 bases). This sequence was found in a man younger than 35 in good health. Some clones in this sample may be carry-over from other donors' samples. Sequenced input: naive CD8+ T cells from PBMCs. CDR3 DNA sequence: TGCGCCAGCAGTGAAGGTCAGGGACTCAACTACGAGCAGTACTTC. It is translated as CASSEGQGLNYEQYF.